The T cell receptor (beta chain) described here comes from a study of shared T cell receptors in the human thymus. The germline V gene encodes CDR1 LNHDA and CDR2 SQIVND (reference sequence). V shed 5 bases and J shed 4 bases, with 8 bases lying between them. The CDR3 extends over 12 amino acids. The assay was immunoSEQ multiplex PCR, and TCRdb's table has in-frame clones only and misses some. Found here are more than 300,000 clones, about 95% of them singletons; the top ten hold roughly 0.021%. This rearrangement joins TRBV19 to TRBJ1-2, with D hard to call. The TCR originated in a human donor. Sequenced: thymocytes. CDR3 region: CASSLYGYGYTF. The CDR3, as DNA: TGTGCCAGTAGTTTATACGGCTATGGCTACACCTTC.